This TCR beta chain was sequenced for a study of cytomegalovirus exposure and HLA in healthy donors. PCR employed 60 Vbeta and 13 Jbeta primers. Authors' analysis steps: There were about 80 million unique TCR beta chains by a later count, and some 11 million of them were shared. Using immunoSEQ multiplex PCR, the repertoire was profiled, and TCRdb retains in-frame clones only, with some absent. D and trimming come from the DNA, and the V and J calls and clone size come from that table. Reported are approximately 92,000 clones; the ten largest clones contain around 3.4%. For this clone: Its cognate antigen is unknown.

Study-wide results and caveats: Common viral pathogens seemed, in a later analysis, to connect with several of the most significant clusters. Only CMV serostatus was available as immune exposure information.

Germline loops: CDR1 SGHAT, CDR2 FQNNGV. CDR3 length: 12 residues. With 10 bases removed from V and 5 bases from J, the gap between germline ends came to 14 bases. The specimen was PBMCs. V and J are TRBV11-2 and TRBJ2-5; D possibly corresponds to TRBD2 (6 bases). The origin of this receptor is a woman aged 25 to 39 in good health and CMV-seronegative. CDR3 region: CATWTTAETQYF. The CDR3, as DNA: TGTGCCACCTGGACTACCGCGGAGACCCAGTACTTC.